A single sample is the source of the 5 T cell receptor beta chains below, sequenced in a study of blood T cells in healthy people across ages. Primers used in a second PCR of roughly 6 to 11 cycles were a sample-barcoded 5' primer and a J-beta primer mix. TCRdb ran MiXCR on the 5' RACE reads and lists one entry per CDR3 protein. The data contain about 780,000 distinct CDR3 sequences, around half of them singletons. What was sequenced was blood. All receptors come from a man of 80 years or more in good health.

This sequence joins TRBV6-2 or TRBV6-3 and TRBJ2-5, with TRBD2 matching over 10 bases. V gave up 8 bases and J gave up 11 bases; unmatched junction bases: 20. The CDR3 sequence is 16 residues long. Germline V CDR1 and CDR2: MNHEY, SVGEGT. This chain's CDR3 is CASGPRGLAGVGEQYF. CDR3 sequence (DNA): TGTGCCAGCGGGCCACGAGGGCTAGCGGGAGTAGGAGAGCAGTACTTC.

V is TRBV20-1 and J is TRBJ2-5, with D possibly being TRBD2 (6 bases). Germline V gene data show CDR1 as DFQATT and CDR2 as SNEGSKA (reference sequence). This CDR3 is built from 13 residues. Trimming removed 3 bases at V and 11 bases at J, with 19 bases between. The CDR3 DNA follows: TGCAGTGCTAGTTGGGACTCTGTCGATGAGCAGTACTTC. It yields the protein CSASWDSVDEQYF.

In its sample, this clonotype was seen a few times. The chain is built from TRBV30 and TRBJ2-4; D is ambiguous. There are 12 residues in the CDR3. Germline V gene data show CDR1 as GTSNPN and CDR2 as SVGIG (reference sequence). V lost 0 bases, J lost 6 bases, and 6 bases lay in between. The chain's CDR3 is CAWSVSVNIQYF. CDR3 DNA sequence: TGTGCCTGGAGTGTATCGGTAAACATTCAGTACTTC.

This clonotype was observed a handful of times. This chain connects TRBV12-3 or TRBV12-4 to TRBJ2-3; 13 bases fit TRBD2. This CDR3 spans 15 amino acids. V was pared by 3 bases and J by 7 bases, with 4 bases of the junction left unmatched. CDR3 DNA sequence: TGTGCCAGCAGTTTGCTACTAGCGGGAGGGAATACGCAGTATTTT. Encoded protein: CASSLLLAGGNTQYF.

The DNA for the CDR3 is TGCAGTGCCATACCTCGGACTAGCTTAGACGAGCAGTTCTTC. Translation: CSAIPRTSLDEQFF. This chain links TRBV20-1 with TRBJ2-1; 8 positions agree with TRBD2. From germline, CDR1 is DFQATT and CDR2 SNEGSKA (reference sequence). Germline trimming cut 6 bases from V and 10 bases from J; bases unmatched to any gene: 14. The CDR3 loop spans 14 amino acids.